This passage covers 32 T cell receptor beta chains from one sample sequenced in a study of PD-1 blockade in classical Hodgkin lymphoma (dated by TCRdb to about 2020). Libraries were constructed by the immunoSEQ multiplex PCR assay. As stored in TCRdb, this immuneACCESS dataset retains in-frame rearrangements with V and J assigned. A fraction of the clones does not appear; measured against another copy, unresolved V genes explain less than half of the discrepancy, and the remainder lacks a known reason. The sample table holds roughly 86,000 clones, of which about 83% were seen once. The ten largest clones represent over 15% of the sample. The label giving this sample's time point can be read as: cycle 4 day 1 (C4D1), after less than 7 weeks of nivolumab. Every trial patient had relapsed after autologous stem cell transplantation, and cohorts A, B and C differed in prior brentuximab vedotin exposure.

Material: peripheral blood mononuclear cells (PBMCs), obtained before the fourth cycle of nivolumab. These receptor sequences come from a human donor with classical Hodgkin lymphoma.

V gene TRBV29-1 combines with J gene TRBJ2-7; possible D gene TRBD2, 7 bases. CDR1 SQVTM and CDR2 ANQGSEA come from the germline V gene. Trimming took off 4 bases at V and 5 bases at J, with 18 bases between the two ends. The CDR3 sequence is 14 residues long. CDR3 nucleotides: TGCAGCGTTGTGGGGGGGGCGAATGTCGACGAGCAGTACTTC. This sequence encodes CSVVGGANVDEQYF.

The J gene is TRBJ2-7, the V gene TRBV4-2; D unclear. Between the trimmed V and J ends, which lost 1 base and 2 bases, there was a span of 12 bases. Germline loops: CDR1 LGHNA, CDR2 YNFKEQ. The CDR3 totals 15 residues. CDR3 in amino acids: CASSQAIAPTYEQYF. The CDR3 DNA follows: TGTGCCAGCAGCCAAGCTATTGCTCCCACCTACGAGCAGTACTTC.

The rearrangement joins TRBV5-1 to TRBJ2-2; 10 nucleotides line up with TRBD1. The CDR3 is 16 amino acids. Unmatched junction bases numbered 9, after V lost 4 bases and J lost 6 bases. In germline, CDR1 is SGHRS, CDR2 YFSETQ. The DNA of the CDR3 is TGCGCCAGCAGCAGACAGGGGGCGCCTACGGCCGGGGAGCTGTTTTTT. Encoded protein: CASSRQGAPTAGELFF.

The rearrangement joins TRBV5-6 to TRBJ1-5; no definite D call. V dropped 2 bases and J dropped 1 base, with 7 bases sitting between them. The CDR3 sequence is 14 residues long. Germline CDR1 is SGHDT and CDR2 is YYEEEE. CDR3 in DNA: TGTGCCAGCAGCTTTGGCGGAAGCAATCAGCCCCAGCATTTT. This encodes CASSFGGSNQPQHF.

The genes are TRBV5-1 and TRBJ1-2; possible D gene TRBD1, 5 bases. CDR3 length: 14 residues. Germline CDR1 and CDR2: SGHRS and YFSETQ. Trimming stripped 3 bases from V and 2 bases from J, with 11 bases between. The CDR3, as DNA: TGCGCCAGCAGCTCCCTCGGGGCAAACTATGGCTACACCTTC. It encodes CASSSLGANYGYTF.

The CDR3 DNA sequence: TGTGCCATCAGTAATGGGGGGTCGGAGCAGTACTTC. Residues: CAISNGGSEQYF. The chain recombines TRBV10-3 with TRBJ2-7; maybe TRBD2 (6 bases). The ends were cut back, 5 bases at V and 7 bases at J, with 12 bases in the middle. Germline CDR1 ENHRY, CDR2 SYGVKD. The CDR3 is 12 amino acids.

This clone was observed a few times. This chain joins TRBV5-6 and TRBJ1-5; 7 positions match TRBD1. Trimming took 4 bases from V and 8 from J; bases not matched to a gene: 12. Germline V gene lookup returns CDR1 SGHDT and CDR2 YYEEEE. CDR3 length equals 15 residues. The CDR3 DNA is TGTGCCAGCAGCCAGAGGGGGCGCGGGTTTAAGCCCCAGCATTTT. It encodes CASSQRGRGFKPQHF.

V and J are TRBV7-6 and TRBJ1-3; D is unclear. V was trimmed by 5 bases and J by 0 bases, leaving 11 bases between them. The CDR3 length is 15 residues. Germline CDR1 and CDR2: SGHVS and FNYEAQ. The CDR3 DNA reads TGTGCCAGCAGCCCGGACGGTATCTCTGGAAACACCATATATTTT. Its translation: CASSPDGISGNTIYF.

CDR3 DNA: TGTGCCATCAGTGACTCAGGGGGAGGAAACACCATATATTTT. It specifies CAISDSGGGNTIYF. The chain carries TRBV10-3 and TRBJ1-3, with TRBD1 identical over 7 bases. V lost 3 bases and J lost 4; bases outside the gene matches: 3. The CDR3 is made up of 14 amino acids. Germline V CDR1 and CDR2: ENHRY, SYGVKD.

This clone occurred many times. The chain is built from TRBV4-1 and TRBJ1-2; D remains unclear. The germline V gene encodes CDR1 MGHRA and CDR2 YSYEKL. V shed 2 bases and J shed 1 base, with 14 bases lying between them. CDR3 length: 16 amino acids. The CDR3 nucleotides are TGCGCCAGCAGCCAAACCCCAACGGGAGGTAACTATGGCTACACCTTC. This translates into CASSQTPTGGNYGYTF.

This rearrangement joins TRBV5-1 to TRBJ2-5; no reliable D call. Deletions cut 0 bases from V and 5 bases from J, with 5 bases between. Germline lookup yields CDR1 SGHRS and CDR2 YFSETQ. The CDR3 totals 12 residues. CDR3 in amino acids: CASSLEGETQYF. In nucleotides, the CDR3 is TGCGCCAGCAGCTTGGAAGGGGAGACCCAGTACTTC.

This sequence joins TRBV5-1 and TRBJ2-2; TRBD2 matches at 7 bases. CDR1 and CDR2 from the germline V gene are SGHRS and YFSETQ. J was trimmed by 0 bases and V by 2 bases; bases with no gene match: 4. The length of the CDR3 is 16 residues. The DNA of the CDR3 is TGCGCCAGCAGCTTTCTAGCGGTTCCGAACACCGGGGAGCTGTTTTTT. Protein sequence: CASSFLAVPNTGELFF.

J is TRBJ2-7 and V is TRBV6-6, with a weak D call TRBD1 (6 bases). The CDR3 is made up of 14 amino acids. Germline V gene lookup returns CDR1 MNHNY and CDR2 SVGAGI (reference sequence). Trimming took 6 bases from V and 7 from J, leaving 19 bases between them. The CDR3 nucleotides read TGTGCCAGCAGCTTCACTTCAGGGGCTGGGGAGCAGTACTTC. Translation gives CASSFTSGAGEQYF.

The chain carries TRBV7-6 and TRBJ2-1; 12 bases map to TRBD2. CDR3 length: 17 residues. V was pared by 5 bases and J by 6 bases, with 11 bases of the junction left unmatched. From germline, CDR1 is SGHVS and CDR2 FNYEAQ. The CDR3 sequence: CASSPRLAGEPVNEQFF. The CDR3 DNA reads as TGTGCCAGCAGCCCCCGACTAGCGGGAGAACCGGTCAATGAGCAGTTCTTC.

The chain is built from TRBV27 and TRBJ2-2; D remains ambiguous. The CDR3 loop spans 14 amino acids. CDR1 MNHEY and CDR2 SMNVEV come from the germline V gene (reference sequence). Trimming took off 2 bases at V and 2 bases at J, with 6 bases between the two ends. The CDR3 protein is CASSLIRNTGELFF. CDR3 coding DNA: TGTGCCAGCAGTTTAATCCGAAACACCGGGGAGCTGTTTTTT.

The gene calls are TRBV19 and TRBJ1-4; D unresolved. CDR3 size: 14 residues. With 3 bases removed from V and 7 bases from J, the gap between germline ends came to 12 bases. Per germline, CDR1 LNHDA and CDR2 SQIVND (reference sequence). CDR3 in amino acids: CASSIMGFVEKLFF. CDR3 sequence (DNA): TGTGCCAGTAGTATCATGGGGTTTGTTGAAAAACTGTTTTTT.

This clone was counted only a few times. V gene TRBV7-2 combines with J gene TRBJ1-5; D perhaps matches TRBD1 (5 bases). Looked up from germline, CDR1 is SGHTA and CDR2 is FQGNSA. The CDR3 extends over 13 amino acids. V lost 0 bases, J lost 5 bases, and 5 bases lay in between. The CDR3 DNA reads TGTGCCAGCAGCTTAGCCAGGGATCAGCCCCAGCATTTT. Protein: CASSLARDQPQHF.

V gene TRBV7-6 combines with J gene TRBJ1-4; no clear D. The germline V gene has CDR1 SGHVS and CDR2 FNYEAQ. The CDR3 is made up of 15 amino acids. The V end was cut by 0 bases, the J end by 3 bases, with 8 bases between. The CDR3 protein is CASSLAVYSNEKLFF. The DNA of the CDR3 is TGTGCCAGCAGCTTAGCTGTATACTCTAATGAAAAACTGTTTTTT.

The CDR3 DNA is TGTGCCAGCAGAGAAAACTATGGCTACACCTTC. Translation: CASRENYGYTF. The chain carries TRBV28 and TRBJ1-2; D not certain. From germline, CDR1 is MDHEN and CDR2 SYDVKM. The CDR3 spans 11 residues. V lost 6 bases and J 2 bases, leaving 4 bases between the germline ends.

This chain uses TRBV4-2 with TRBJ1-5; 9 bases are shared with TRBD1. CDR3 length: 16 amino acids. From germline, CDR1 is LGHNA and CDR2 YNFKEQ. V lost 5 bases, J lost 0 bases, and 5 bases stayed unmatched. For the CDR3, the DNA is TGTGCCAGCAGCTATACAGGGGGCTTTAGCAATCAGCCCCAGCATTTT. Residues: CASSYTGGFSNQPQHF.

This chain uses TRBV5-1 with TRBJ2-7, with TRBD1 matching over 8 bases. The CDR3 spans 14 residues. J lost 4 bases, V lost 3 bases, and 6 bases had no gene match. Germline CDR1 is SGHRS and CDR2 is YFSETQ. The CDR3 reads CASSSAGGQYEQYF. CDR3 bases: TGCGCCAGCAGCTCGGCAGGGGGCCAGTACGAGCAGTACTTC.

This rearrangement joins TRBV9 to TRBJ2-2, with D unresolved. The germline CDR1 and CDR2 sequences are SGDLS and YYNGEE. Trimming removed 6 bases from V and 0 bases from J, with 9 bases in between. This CDR3 is 14 amino acids long. CDR3 sequence (DNA): TGTGCCAGCACCTCGGCCACGAACACCGGGGAGCTGTTTTTT. Encoded protein: CASTSATNTGELFF. Filled out from reference TRBV9 and TRBJ2-2, the complete variable domain reads DSGVTQTPKHLITATGQRVTLRCSPRSGDLSVYWYQQSLDQGLQFLIQYYNGEERAKGNILERFSAQQFPDLHSELNLSSLELGDSALYFCASTSATNTGELFFGEGSRLTVL.

The chain couples TRBV7-9 to TRBJ2-3; no firm D call. Germline CDR1 reads SEHNR; CDR2 reads FQNEAQ (reference sequence). Trimming took off 5 bases at V and 0 bases at J, with 9 bases between the two ends. This CDR3 has 14 amino acids. The CDR3 DNA reads as TGTGCCAGCAGCCGCCAGGCGAGCACAGATACGCAGTATTTT. It codes for CASSRQASTDTQYF.

This clone was picked up one time. This chain joins TRBV11-3 and TRBJ2-1, with TRBD2 as a possible D gene (6 bases). CDR3 length: 15 residues. Trimming left V 3 bases short and J 6 bases short, with 15 bases between. The germline CDR1 and CDR2 sequences are SGHNT and YENEEA. The CDR3 coding sequence is TGTGCCAGCAGCTTGGGGGGAGTAAACTCCAATGAGCAGTTCTTC. Translation: CASSLGGVNSNEQFF.

The chain is built from TRBV29-1 and TRBJ1-2; 9 bases agree with TRBD1. The CDR3 is 12 residues long. CDR1 and CDR2 (germline): SQVTM, ANQGSEA. Trimming took 4 bases from V and 4 from J; bases not matched to a gene: 1. Here the CDR3 DNA reads TGCAGCGTTGGGGACAGGGTCTATGGCTACACCTTC. It yields the protein CSVGDRVYGYTF.

Only one count was recorded for this clone. The chain uses TRBV4-2 and TRBJ1-3; no clear D gene. V was clipped by 4 bases and J by 0 bases, with 7 bases between them. CDR1 and CDR2 from the germline V gene are LGHNA and YNFKEQ. CDR3 length: 14 amino acids. DNA of the CDR3: TGTGCCAGCAGCCTGGGCCGCTCTGGAAACACCATATATTTT. It codes for CASSLGRSGNTIYF.

The chain employs TRBV29-1 and TRBJ2-7, with no clear D. The germline V and J ends were trimmed by 4 bases and 0 bases, with 7 bases remaining between them. Per the germline V gene, CDR1 is SQVTM and CDR2 is ANQGSEA. This CDR3 region has 12 residues. The CDR3: CSVGITSYEQYF. CDR3 nucleotide sequence: TGCAGCGTTGGTATCACCTCCTACGAGCAGTACTTC.

This chain joins TRBV28 and TRBJ2-3, with 8 bases fitting TRBD2. Trimming at V came to 7 bases and at J to 3 bases, leaving 6 bases not matched to a gene. This CDR3 is 14 amino acids long. CDR1 and CDR2 from the germline V gene are MDHEN and SYDVKM. The CDR3 protein is CASTPGTRTDTQYF. The DNA of the CDR3 is TGTGCCAGCACCCCCGGGACTAGAACAGATACGCAGTATTTT.

The chain is built from TRBV5-1 and TRBJ1-2, with a weak D call TRBD1 (5 bases). The length of the CDR3 is 15 residues. The germline gives CDR1 SGHRS, CDR2 YFSETQ. Trimming cost V 3 bases and J 0 bases, with 12 bases left between them. Here the CDR3 reads CASSSAGVANYGYTF. The CDR3 nucleotides are TGCGCCAGCAGCTCAGCGGGGGTTGCTAACTATGGCTACACCTTC.

This clone was picked up a small number of times. V usage is TRBV6-5 and J usage is TRBJ2-2; 7 positions agree with TRBD2. Per germline, CDR1 MNHEY and CDR2 SVGAGI. Trimming removed 0 bases from V and 7 bases from J; junction bases left unmatched: 8. The CDR3 runs 16 residues. For the CDR3, the DNA is TGTGCCAGCAGTTACTCTGGGGGAGGGCCTATCGGGGAGCTGTTTTTT. Translated, it gives CASSYSGGGPIGELFF.

This clone was observed a few times. This chain links TRBV28 with TRBJ1-2, with D possibly TRBD1 on 5 matching bases. Germline V gene data show CDR1 as MDHEN and CDR2 as SYDVKM. The V gene lost 6 bases and the J gene lost 2 bases, with 13 bases spanning the gap. CDR3 length equals 14 residues. The CDR3 reads CASRSLGRNYGYTF. In DNA form, the CDR3 reads TGTGCCAGCAGGAGTCTGGGACGGAACTATGGCTACACCTTC.

This clone has just a few counts. In DNA, the CDR3 is TGTGCCTGGAGTGCAAAAATGAACACTGAAGCTTTCTTT. It yields the protein CAWSAKMNTEAFF. J is TRBJ1-1 and V is TRBV30; the D is unclear. The germline V gene encodes CDR1 GTSNPN and CDR2 SVGIG (reference sequence). Trimming pared 1 base from V and 0 bases from J, leaving 6 bases between. This CDR3 is built from 13 residues.